Sequencing of this T cell receptor (beta chain) was carried out in a study of regulatory T cells in long-lasting Graves disease. This clonotype was picked up many times. The antigen is not known. Notes on the study in general: Results may be inaccurate due to the small sample size.

Time point: newly diagnosed GD, antithyroid drugs for less than 3 months. PBMC RNA served as the TCR library source. According to the study, TCR beta libraries were built with iRepertoire HTBI primers and CDR3-region Arm-PCR. TCRdb ran MiXCR on the multiplex PCR reads and lists one entry per CDR3 protein. The sample carries a few hundred thousand distinct CDR3 sequences, approximately 13% recorded once. V shed 6 bases and J shed 0 bases, with 12 bases lying between them. The V gene's germline CDR1 is SGHTA and CDR2 FQGNSA. The CDR3 loop spans 14 amino acids. A further study also used this sample, focusing on T cells in Graves' hyperthyroidism and ophthalmopathy. That investigation notes: Initially, a first-round RT-PCR of the TCR CDR3 employed the HTBI primer set. Among thyroid clonotypes expanded above 0.001, most also appeared in blood.

This clonotype originated in a young man with Graves disease. V usage is TRBV7-2 and J usage is TRBJ2-7; D remains unclear. This sample comprised peripheral blood mononuclear cells (PBMCs), obtained at new diagnosis, from a patient treated with antithyroid drugs. CDR3 sequence (DNA): TGTGCCAGCAGTAATATGATGAGCTCCTACGAGCAGTACTTC. Translating gives CASSNMMSSYEQYF.